This T cell receptor beta chain was observed in a study of blood T cell repertoires in COVID-19. Study as a whole: Whether acute or convalescent, the COVID-19 samples came from the United States, Italy and Spain. T cells, B-cell-depleted T cells, or PBMCs supplied cDNA or gDNA.

V dropped 2 bases and J dropped 6 bases, with 12 bases sitting between them. In germline, CDR1 is GTSNPN, CDR2 SVGIG (reference sequence). The CDR3 loop spans 13 amino acids. TCRdb keeps only in-frame clones here, not all; method: immunoSEQ multiplex PCR. The sample has roughly 220,000 clones; about 84% are singletons. Participant reports of clinical history set cohort assignment. The receptor was derived from a man aged 25-40 years with acute COVID-19. The specimen sequenced was PBMCs or T cells enriched from blood (not recorded which). The gene calls are TRBV30 and TRBJ2-3; D not resolved. CDR3 sequence reads: CAWSPNQFDTQYF. DNA for the CDR3: TGTGCCTGGAGTCCCAACCAGTTTGATACGCAGTATTTT.